This TCR beta chain was identified during a study of OX40 agonist ivuxolimab in advanced cancers. The CDR3 consists of 15 residues. Germline CDR1 reads SSHAT; CDR2 reads FNYEAQ (reference sequence). As concerns this clone: One junction end disagrees with the germline gene, perhaps due to a read error.

Data came from immunoSEQ multiplex PCR; TCRdb stores just in-frame clones and leaves some out. The sample has some 60,000 clones; roughly 92% are singletons. Source: CD4+ or CD8+ T cells sorted from blood, taken in a trial of the OX40 agonist ivuxolimab. The V gene is TRBV7-7, the J gene TRBJ2-5; 9 positions agree with TRBD1. The receptor comes from an adult with an advanced solid tumor such as melanoma, head and neck, liver or kidney cancer. The CDR3 nucleotides are TGTGCTAGCAGCTTAGCTAGGACAGGGGAAGAGACCCAGTACTTC. Translated, it gives CASSLARTGEETQYF.